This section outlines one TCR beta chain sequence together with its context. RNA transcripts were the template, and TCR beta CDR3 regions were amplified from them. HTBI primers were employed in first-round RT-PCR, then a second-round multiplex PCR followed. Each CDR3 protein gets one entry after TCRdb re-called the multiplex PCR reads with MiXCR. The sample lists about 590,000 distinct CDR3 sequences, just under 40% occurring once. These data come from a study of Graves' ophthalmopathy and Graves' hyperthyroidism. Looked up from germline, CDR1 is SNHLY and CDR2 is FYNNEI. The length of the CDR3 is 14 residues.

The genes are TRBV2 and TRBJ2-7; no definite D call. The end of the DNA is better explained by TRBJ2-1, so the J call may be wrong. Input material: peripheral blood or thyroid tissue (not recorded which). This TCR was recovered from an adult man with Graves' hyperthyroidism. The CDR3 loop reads CASRFWIVYNEQFF. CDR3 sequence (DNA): TGTGCCAGCCGGTTTTGGATCGTCTACAATGAGCAGTTCTTC.